Reported below is one T cell receptor (beta chain). The Seattle patients, enrolled during active infection, were followed longitudinally. Study processing details: Amplifying reference gene primers gave estimates of nucleated cell counts. Using immunoSEQ multiplex PCR, the repertoire was profiled, and TCRdb retains in-frame clones only, with some absent. The DNA was the basis for D and trimming; V, J and clone size are from that table. The top ten clones hold 8.3% of a sample with 150,000 to 170,000 clones, around 83% of them seen once. The CDR3 is 17 residues long. Germline V lookup: CDR1 SNHLY, CDR2 FYNNEI. The V end lost 7 bases, the J end lost 5 bases, and 21 bases lay between the germline ends. The sample belongs to a study of blood T cell repertoires in COVID-19. Study-level background: Sources were T cells, B-cell-depleted T cells, or PBMCs; the material itself was cDNA or gDNA.

The source material was peripheral blood. The receptor was isolated from a woman between 55 and 75 years old with COVID-19, enrolled during active disease. The rearrangement joins TRBV2 to TRBJ2-6, with TRBD2 as a possible D gene (6 bases). CDR3 nucleotide sequence: TGTGCCAGCACCCCAGGAGGGCAACTCTCCCGGGCCAACGTCCTGACTTTC. It translates to CASTPGGQLSRANVLTF. Supplemented by reference TRBV2 and TRBJ2-6, the full variable domain reads EPEVTQTPSHQVTQMGQEVILRCVPISNHLYFYWYRQILGQKVEFLVSFYNNEISEKSEIFDDQFSVERPDGSNFTLKIRSTKLEDSAMYFCASTPGGQLSRANVLTFGAGSRLTVL.